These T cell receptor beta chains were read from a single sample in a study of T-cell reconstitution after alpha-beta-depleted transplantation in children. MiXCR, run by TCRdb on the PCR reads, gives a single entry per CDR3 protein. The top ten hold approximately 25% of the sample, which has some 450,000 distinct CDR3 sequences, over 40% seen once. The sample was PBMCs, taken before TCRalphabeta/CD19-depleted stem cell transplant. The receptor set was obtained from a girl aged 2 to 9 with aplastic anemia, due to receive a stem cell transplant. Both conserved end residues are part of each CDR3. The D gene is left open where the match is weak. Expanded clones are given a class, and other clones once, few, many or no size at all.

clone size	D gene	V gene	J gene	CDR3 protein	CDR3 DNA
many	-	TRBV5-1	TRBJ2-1	CASRLGNEQFF	TGCGCCAGCAGGTTAGGCAATGAGCAGTTCTTC
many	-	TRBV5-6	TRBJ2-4	CASSLQGPAKNIQYF	TGTGCCAGCAGCTTGCAGGGACCAGCCAAAAACATTCAGTACTTC
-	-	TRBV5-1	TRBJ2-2	CASSRLSAGTGGELFF	TGCGCCAGCAGCAGACTGAGCGCGGGAACGGGCGGGGAGCTGTTTTTT
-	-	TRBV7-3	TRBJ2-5	CASSPGVGGLQETQYF	TGTGCCAGCAGCCCGGGGGTGGGCGGCCTACAAGAGACCCAGTACTTC
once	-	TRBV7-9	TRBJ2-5	CASNTRETQYF	TGTGCCAGCAACACCCGGGAGACCCAGTACTTC
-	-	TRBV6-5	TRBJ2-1	CASSFLKEGNEQFF	TGTGCCAGCAGTTTCTTGAAGGAGGGCAATGAGCAGTTCTTC
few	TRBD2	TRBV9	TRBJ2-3	CASSAAAGVRDTQYF	TGTGCCAGCAGCGCCGCAGCGGGAGTTCGGGATACGCAGTATTTT
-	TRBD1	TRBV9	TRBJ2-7	CASSLGTGGFYEQYF	TGTGCCAGCAGTTTGGGGACAGGGGGTTTCTACGAGCAGTACTTC
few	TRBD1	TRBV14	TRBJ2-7	CASSQPGQLHYEQYF	TGTGCCAGCAGCCAACCGGGACAGCTCCATTACGAGCAGTACTTC
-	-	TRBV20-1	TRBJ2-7	CSANVVGQYF	TGCAGTGCTAACGTGGTAGGGCAGTACTTC
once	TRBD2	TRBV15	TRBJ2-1	CATSRDGAGGPSNEQFF	TGTGCCACCAGCAGAGATGGGGCGGGAGGGCCTTCCAATGAGCAGTTCTTC
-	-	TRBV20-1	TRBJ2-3	CSASPTTFIDTQYF	TGCAGTGCTAGTCCCACGACTTTCATAGACACGCAGTATTTT
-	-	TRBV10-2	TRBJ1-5	CASNLDSGQPQHF	TGCGCCAGCAACCTGGACAGTGGTCAGCCCCAGCATTTT
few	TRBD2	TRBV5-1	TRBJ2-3	CASSLAPSGISSTDTQYF	TGCGCCAGCAGCTTGGCCCCTAGCGGGATTTCTAGCACAGATACGCAGTATTTT
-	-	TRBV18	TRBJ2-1	CASSPPEGRGDNEQFF	TGTGCCAGCTCACCACCGGAAGGGAGAGGGGATAATGAGCAGTTCTTC
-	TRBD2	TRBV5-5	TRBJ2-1	CASSPTSGRDNEQFF	TGTGCCAGCAGCCCTACTAGCGGGAGGGACAATGAGCAGTTCTTC
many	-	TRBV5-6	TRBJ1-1	CASSFFGPMNTEAFF	TGTGCCAGCAGCTTCTTTGGGCCTATGAACACTGAAGCTTTCTTT
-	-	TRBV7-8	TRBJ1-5	CASSSTAGENQPQHF	TGTGCCAGCAGCTCGACTGCAGGGGAAAATCAGCCCCAGCATTTT
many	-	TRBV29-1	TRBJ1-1	CSVEDLSGINQAFF	TGCAGCGTTGAAGATCTTTCCGGAATCAATCAAGCTTTCTTT
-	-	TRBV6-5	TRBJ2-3	CASSYGGGFTDTQYF	TGTGCCAGCAGTTACGGGGGAGGATTCACAGATACGCAGTATTTT
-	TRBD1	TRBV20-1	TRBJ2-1	CSATPGQVPYNEQFF	TGCAGTGCCACCCCAGGACAGGTACCCTACAATGAGCAGTTCTTC
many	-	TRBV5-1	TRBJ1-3	CASSLGGALSGNTIYF	TGCGCCAGCAGCTTGGGTGGAGCACTCTCTGGAAACACCATATATTTT
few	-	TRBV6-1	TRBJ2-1	CASNTLYRDFYNEQFF	TGTGCCAGCAACACCCTATACCGGGACTTTTACAATGAGCAGTTCTTC
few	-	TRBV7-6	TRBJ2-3	CASSLMTDTQYF	TGTGCCAGCAGCTTAATGACAGATACGCAGTATTTT
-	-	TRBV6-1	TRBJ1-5	CASSREGYQPQHF	TGTGCCAGCAGTAGGGAGGGCTATCAGCCCCAGCATTTT
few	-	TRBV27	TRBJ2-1	CASSLGGYSYNEQFF	TGTGCCAGCAGTTTGGGGGGCTACTCCTACAATGAGCAGTTCTTC
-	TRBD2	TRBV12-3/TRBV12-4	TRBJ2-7	CASSSTGTTPYF	TGTGCCAGCAGTTCAACCGGGACTACTCCGTACTTC
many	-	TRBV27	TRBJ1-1	CASSLPRSTEAFF	TGTGCCAGCAGTCTCCCCCGGAGCACTGAAGCTTTCTTT
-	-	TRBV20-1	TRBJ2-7	CSASGRREQYF	TGCAGTGCTAGCGGGCGGCGGGAGCAGTACTTC
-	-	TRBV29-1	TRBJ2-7	CSVEDQSLDTREYF	TGCAGCGTTGAAGATCAGAGTTTAGATACGAGGGAGTACTTC
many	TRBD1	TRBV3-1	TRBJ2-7	CASSRTGVEQYF	TGTGCCAGCAGCCGGACAGGGGTCGAGCAGTACTTC
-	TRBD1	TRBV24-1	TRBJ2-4	CATSDPGTGERGSKNIQYF	TGTGCCACCAGTGATCCCGGGACAGGGGAACGGGGAAGCAAAAACATTCAGTACTTC
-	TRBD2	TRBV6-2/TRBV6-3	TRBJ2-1	CASSFVRTSVNNEQFF	TGTGCCAGCAGTTTTGTCCGGACTAGCGTAAACAATGAGCAGTTCTTC
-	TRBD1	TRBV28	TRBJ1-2	CASSSHLRGIRDGYTF	TGTGCCAGCAGTTCTCACCTCAGGGGGATACGAGATGGCTACACCTTC
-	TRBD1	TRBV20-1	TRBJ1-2	CSARGTGRFNYGYTF	TGCAGTGCTAGGGGGACAGGGAGGTTCAACTATGGCTACACCTTC
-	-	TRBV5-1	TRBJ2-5	CASSLVGDTGTQYF	TGCGCCAGCAGCTTGGTTGGGGACACTGGGACCCAGTACTTC
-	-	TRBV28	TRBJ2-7	CASSSRLRGLGYGEQYF	TGTGCCAGCAGTTCCCGCCTCCGGGGGCTAGGATATGGCGAGCAGTACTTC
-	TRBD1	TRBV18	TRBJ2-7	CASSRDRSATYEQYF	TGTGCCAGCTCACGGGACAGGTCAGCGACCTACGAGCAGTACTTC
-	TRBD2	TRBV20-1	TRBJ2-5	CSAVAGSQETQYF	TGCAGTGCGGTAGCGGGGTCTCAAGAGACCCAGTACTTC
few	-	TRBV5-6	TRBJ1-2	CASSLVGVGYTF	TGTGCCAGCAGCTTGGTGGGCGTAGGCTACACCTTC
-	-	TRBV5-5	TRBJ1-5	CASSPGLKAPQPQHF	TGTGCCAGCAGCCCGGGGTTAAAGGCACCTCAGCCCCAGCATTTT
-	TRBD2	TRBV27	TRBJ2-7	CASSLGRSGREAFYEQYF	TGTGCCAGCAGTTTAGGAAGGAGCGGGCGGGAGGCCTTCTACGAGCAGTACTTC
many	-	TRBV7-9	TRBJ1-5	CASSLGSQPQHF	TGTGCCAGCAGCTTGGGATCGCAGCCCCAGCATTTT
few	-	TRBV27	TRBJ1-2	CASSPGGEGYGYTF	TGTGCCAGCAGTCCGGGAGGCGAAGGCTATGGCTACACCTTC
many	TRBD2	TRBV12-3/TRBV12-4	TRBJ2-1	CASSLEDSGRKGEQFF	TGTGCCAGCAGTTTAGAGGATAGCGGGAGAAAGGGTGAGCAGTTCTTC
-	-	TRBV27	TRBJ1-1	CASRSAVMNTEAFF	TGTGCCAGCAGATCAGCTGTTATGAACACTGAAGCTTTCTTT